The 5 T cell receptor beta chains below all came from one sample that was sequenced in a study of blood T cell repertoires in COVID-19. Clones were read by immunoSEQ multiplex PCR, and TCRdb kept only the in-frame ones, dropping some. The sample carries 250,000 to 350,000 clones, 70% to 90% recorded once. The sample comprised PBMCs or T cells enriched from blood (not recorded which). The receptor set was obtained from a woman in her thirties who had recovered from COVID-19.

The chain employs TRBV29-1 and TRBJ1-6; 7 bases map to TRBD1. This CDR3 comprises 13 residues. CDR1 is SQVTM, CDR2 ANQGSEA, per germline. V shed 4 bases, J shed 7 bases, and the junction held 4 bases outside the gene matches. This CDR3 reads CSVGDRENSPLHF. The CDR3 DNA sequence: TGCAGCGTTGGGGACAGAGAGAATTCACCCCTCCACTTT.

This sequence joins TRBV18 and TRBJ2-2; TRBD1 aligns across 7 bases. Germline V lookup: CDR1 KGHSH, CDR2 LQKENI. This CDR3 region has 15 residues. J gave up 5 bases and V 0 bases, and 3 bases lay outside the gene matches. The CDR3 loop reads CASSPPQGVTGELFF. The CDR3 DNA reads TGTGCCAGCTCACCACCGCAGGGGGTTACCGGGGAGCTGTTTTTT.

The genes are TRBV5-6 and TRBJ2-7; D is ambiguous. Per the germline V gene, CDR1 is SGHDT and CDR2 is YYEEEE. The CDR3 sequence is 13 residues long. Trimming pared 2 bases from V and 4 bases from J, leaving 10 bases between. CDR3 sequence: CASSFNSGYEQYF. The CDR3 DNA follows: TGTGCCAGCAGCTTTAATTCGGGTTACGAGCAGTACTTC.

The rearrangement joins TRBV9 to TRBJ2-5; TRBD2 aligns across 15 bases. Unmatched junction bases numbered 11, after V lost 0 bases and J lost 5 bases. The CDR3 extends over 19 amino acids. Germline V gene data show CDR1 as SGDLS and CDR2 as YYNGEE. CDR3 residues: CASSVGGLAGGPSVETQYF. The CDR3 coding sequence is TGTGCCAGCAGCGTAGGAGGACTAGCGGGAGGGCCTTCTGTGGAGACCCAGTACTTC.

The CDR3 nucleotides are TGCGCCAGCAGCTGGGGGGTGGGGGGCAATCAGCCCCAGCATTTT. It translates to CASSWGVGGNQPQHF. V gene TRBV4-1 combines with J gene TRBJ1-5; tentative D call: TRBD1 (5 bases). V was shortened by 5 bases and J by 2 bases, with 13 bases between the two germline ends. The CDR3 runs to 15 residues. The germline V gene has CDR1 MGHRA and CDR2 YSYEKL.